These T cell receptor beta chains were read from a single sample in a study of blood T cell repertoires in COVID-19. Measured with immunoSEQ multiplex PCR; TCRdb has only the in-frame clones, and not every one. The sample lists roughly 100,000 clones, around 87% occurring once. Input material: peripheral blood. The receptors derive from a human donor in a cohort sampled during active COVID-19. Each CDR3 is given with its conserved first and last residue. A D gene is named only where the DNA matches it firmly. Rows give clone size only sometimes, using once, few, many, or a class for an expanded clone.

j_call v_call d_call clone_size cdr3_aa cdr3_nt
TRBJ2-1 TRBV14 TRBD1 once CASSQGAGGSHEQFF TGTGCCAGCAGCCAAGGGGCAGGGGGCTCGCATGAGCAGTTCTTC
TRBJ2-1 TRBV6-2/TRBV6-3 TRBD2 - CASSYLAGGPLGNEQFF TGTGCCAGCAGTTATCTGGCGGGAGGGCCTCTAGGGAATGAGCAGTTCTTC
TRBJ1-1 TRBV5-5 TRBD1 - CASSLAWGQGVRWTEAFF TGTGCCAGCAGCTTGGCCTGGGGACAGGGGGTAAGATGGACTGAAGCTTTCTTT
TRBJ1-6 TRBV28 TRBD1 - CASRNTGGAVFNSPLHF TGTGCCAGCAGAAATACAGGGGGCGCAGTCTTCAATTCACCCCTCCACTTT
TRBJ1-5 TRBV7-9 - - CASSPTPTGFSQPQHF TGTGCCAGCAGCCCGACGCCAACAGGGTTTAGTCAGCCCCAGCATTTT
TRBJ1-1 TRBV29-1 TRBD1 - CSGQTGGGGTEAFF TGCAGCGGACAAACAGGGGGCGGAGGCACTGAAGCTTTCTTT
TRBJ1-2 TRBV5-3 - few CARSPSTCTQGGYTF TGTGCCAGAAGCCCATCGACTTGCACGCAGGGTGGCTACACCTTC
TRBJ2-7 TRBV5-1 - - CASSLAPSYEQYF TGCGCCAGCAGCTTGGCCCCCTCGTACGAGCAGTACTTC
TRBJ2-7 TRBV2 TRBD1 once CASRGTGGRNEQYF TGTGCCAGCAGGGGGACAGGGGGCAGGAACGAGCAGTACTTC
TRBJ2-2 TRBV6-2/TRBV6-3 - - CASSYLAVQLSPNTGELFF TGTGCCAGCAGTTACTTAGCGGTGCAGCTATCCCCGAACACCGGGGAGCTGTTTTTT
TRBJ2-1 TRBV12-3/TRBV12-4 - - CASSFKMYNEQFF TGTGCCAGCAGTTTCAAAATGTACAATGAGCAGTTCTTC
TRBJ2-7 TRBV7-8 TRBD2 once CASRVGIPGGRLYEQYF TGTGCCAGCAGGGTCGGCATTCCGGGGGGGAGGCTCTACGAGCAGTACTTC
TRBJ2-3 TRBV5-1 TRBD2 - CASSPGPAGADTQYF TGCGCCAGCAGCCCGGGCCCCGCGGGGGCAGATACGCAGTATTTT
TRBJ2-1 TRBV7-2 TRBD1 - CASSSPSTGSYNEQFF TGTGCCAGCAGCTCGCCGTCGACAGGGTCCTACAATGAGCAGTTCTTC
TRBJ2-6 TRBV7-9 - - CASSFVSVPGANVLTF TGTGCCAGCAGCTTTGTGTCGGTTCCTGGGGCCAACGTCCTGACTTTC
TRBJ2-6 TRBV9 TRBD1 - CASSPRDRLYSGANVLTF TGTGCCAGCAGCCCGAGGGACAGGTTGTACTCTGGGGCCAACGTCCTGACTTTC
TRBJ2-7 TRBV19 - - CASSIAVSYEQYF TGTGCCAGTAGTATAGCGGTTTCCTACGAGCAGTACTTC
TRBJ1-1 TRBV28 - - CASSLIPGWSTEAFF TGTGCCAGCAGTTTGATTCCGGGGTGGAGCACTGAAGCTTTCTTT
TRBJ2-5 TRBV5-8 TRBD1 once CASSLTGGIETQYF TGTGCCAGCAGCTTGACAGGGGGCATTGAGACCCAGTACTTC
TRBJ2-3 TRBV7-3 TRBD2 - CASSSPGGLRGITDTQYF TGTGCCAGCAGCTCCCCGGGGGGGCTGCGGGGGATCACAGATACGCAGTATTTT
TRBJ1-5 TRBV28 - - CASSLVSQPQHF TGTGCCAGCAGTTTGGTTAGTCAGCCCCAGCATTTT
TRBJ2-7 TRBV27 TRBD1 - CASSRTGTDSYEQYF TGTGCCAGCAGTCGTACCGGGACAGACTCCTACGAGCAGTACTTC
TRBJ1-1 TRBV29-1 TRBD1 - CSLLGTGRTEAFF TGCAGCCTCTTGGGGACAGGGCGTACTGAAGCTTTCTTT
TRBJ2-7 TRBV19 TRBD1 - CASSRDREYEQYF TGTGCCAGTAGTCGTGACAGGGAGTACGAGCAGTACTTC
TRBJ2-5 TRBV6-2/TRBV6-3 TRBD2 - CASSYSTSGSTLRGTQYF TGTGCCAGCAGTTACTCCACTAGCGGGTCAACTCTTCGGGGGACCCAGTACTTC
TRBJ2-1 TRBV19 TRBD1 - CASSIGQGPHNEQFF TGTGCCAGTAGTATCGGACAGGGGCCCCACAATGAGCAGTTCTTC
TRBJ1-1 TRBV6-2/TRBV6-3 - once CASSPLGENTEAFF TGTGCCAGCAGTCCCCTCGGGGAGAACACTGAAGCTTTCTTT
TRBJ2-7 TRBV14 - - CASSRGQILSYEQYF TGTGCCAGCAGCCGCGGACAGATACTCTCCTACGAGCAGTACTTC
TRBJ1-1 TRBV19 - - CASSHYGRGNTEAFF TGTGCCAGTAGCCACTATGGACGGGGAAACACTGAAGCTTTCTTT
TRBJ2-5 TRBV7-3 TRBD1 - CASSSTGGQETQYF TGTGCCAGCAGCTCAACAGGGGGCCAAGAGACCCAGTACTTC
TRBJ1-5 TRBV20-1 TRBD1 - CSASSGQHNQPQHF TGCAGTGCTAGTTCGGGACAGCACAATCAGCCCCAGCATTTT